This T cell receptor beta chain is drawn from a study of T cell responses to AZD1222 COVID-19 vaccine. Germline assignment: CDR1 SGHKS and CDR2 YYEKEE (reference sequence). CDR3 length: 15 residues. V was trimmed by 0 bases and J by 0 bases, leaving 10 bases between them. Data came from immunoSEQ multiplex PCR; TCRdb stores just in-frame clones and leaves some out. Here the sample spans around 110,000 clones, about 90% being singletons. Sequences were derived from peripheral blood, sampled on day 0 of AZD1222 vaccination. The gene calls are TRBV5-5 and TRBJ2-7; either TRBD1 or TRBD2 may supply D (5 bases each). This TCR derives from an adult in good health. CDR3 amino acids: CASSLGDGYSYEQYF. CDR3 nucleotide sequence: TGTGCCAGCAGCTTGGGGGACGGCTACTCCTACGAGCAGTACTTC.